The present TCR beta chain was sequenced within a study of long-term antiretroviral therapy in people with HIV. Study-wide results and caveats: CDR3 lengths in HIV samples spanned a narrower range than controls.

The assay used was immunoSEQ (version v3.0), run at survey level. The data were produced by immunoSEQ multiplex PCR, yet TCRdb's version contains in-frame clones alone and is incomplete. The top ten clones hold approximately 11% of a sample with approximately 30,000 clones, 80% to 85% of them seen once. In the case of this clone: Its target is not known.

The V and J ends lost 3 bases and 3 bases, in that order; junction bases with no gene match: 3. The length of the CDR3 is 13 residues. Germline CDR1 is SQVTM and CDR2 is ANQGSEA. The chain recombines TRBV29-1 with TRBJ2-7, with 9 bases matching TRBD1. Sequenced material: unsorted PBMCs, taken 0.8 years before starting antiretroviral therapy. The receptor comes from a man younger than 35 with HIV. The CDR3 sequence is CSVEADRGYEQYF. DNA of the CDR3: TGCAGCGTTGAGGCGGACAGGGGCTACGAGCAGTACTTC.